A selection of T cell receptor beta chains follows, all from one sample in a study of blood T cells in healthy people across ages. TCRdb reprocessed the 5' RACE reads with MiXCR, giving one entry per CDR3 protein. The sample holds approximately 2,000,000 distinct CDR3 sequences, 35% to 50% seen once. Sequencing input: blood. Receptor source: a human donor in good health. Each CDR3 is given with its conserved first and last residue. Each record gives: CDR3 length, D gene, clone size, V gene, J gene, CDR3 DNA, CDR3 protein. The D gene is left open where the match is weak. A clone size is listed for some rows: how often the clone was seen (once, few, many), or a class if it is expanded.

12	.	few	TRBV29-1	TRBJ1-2	TGCAGCGTCCGGACAGTCTCCTATGGCTACACCTTC	CSVRTVSYGYTF
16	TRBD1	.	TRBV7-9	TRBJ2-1	TGTGCCAGCCGGATCCAAACAGGGGGCCCTTTGGATGAGCAGTTCTTC	CASRIQTGGPLDEQFF
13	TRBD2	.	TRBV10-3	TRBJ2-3	TGTACCATCAGTGCGGGGGAGGCAGATACGCAGTATTTT	CTISAGEADTQYF
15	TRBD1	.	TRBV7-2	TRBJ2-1	TGTGCCAGCAGCTTAGAGGGACAGGGTTTTTCCGAGCAGTTCTTC	CASSLEGQGFSEQFF
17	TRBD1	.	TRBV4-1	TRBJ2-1	TGCGCCAGCAGCCAAGATCCCCCGACAGGGGTGGAGGATGAGCAGTTCTTC	CASSQDPPTGVEDEQFF
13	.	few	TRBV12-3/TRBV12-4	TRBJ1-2	TGTGCCAGCACCTACCGGGTTAACTATGGCTACACCTTC	CASTYRVNYGYTF
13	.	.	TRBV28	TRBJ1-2	TGTGCCAGCAAATTGGGCCAGACCTATGGCTACACCTTC	CASKLGQTYGYTF
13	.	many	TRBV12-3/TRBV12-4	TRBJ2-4	TGTGCCAGCAGCCCCTCAGCCAAAAACATTCAGTACTTC	CASSPSAKNIQYF
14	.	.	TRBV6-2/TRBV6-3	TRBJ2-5	TGTGCCAGCAGTTCGTCGATAAACCAAGAGACCCAGTACTTC	CASSSSINQETQYF
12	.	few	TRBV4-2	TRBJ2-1	TGTGCCAGCAGCCAAGTAGGAAAGGAGCAGTTCTTC	CASSQVGKEQFF
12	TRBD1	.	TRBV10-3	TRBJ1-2	TGTGCCATTTCCAGGACAGGGGTAGGCTACACCTTC	CAISRTGVGYTF
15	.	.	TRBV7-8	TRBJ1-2	TGTGCCAGCAGCCCAACAGTGTTAGCTAACTATGGCTACACCTTC	CASSPTVLANYGYTF
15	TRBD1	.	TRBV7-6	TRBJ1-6	TGTGCCAGCAGCTACAGGGGGCCGAATAATTCACCCCTCCACTTT	CASSYRGPNNSPLHF
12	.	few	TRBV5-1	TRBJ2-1	TGCGCCAGCAGTGCCAGGCGCAATGAGCAGTTCTTC	CASSARRNEQFF
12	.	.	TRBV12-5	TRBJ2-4	TGTGCTAGTGCCGGGGACGGCAACATTCAGTACTTC	CASAGDGNIQYF
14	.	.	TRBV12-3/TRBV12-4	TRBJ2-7	TGTGCCAGCAGTTTAGTCAGGGGGGACAACGAGCAGTACTTC	CASSLVRGDNEQYF
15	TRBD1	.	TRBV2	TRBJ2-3	TGTGCCAGCAGTCAAACAGGGGGGATCGCGCATACGCAGTATTTT	CASSQTGGIAHTQYF
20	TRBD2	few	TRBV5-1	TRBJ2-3	TGCGCCAGCAGCCCAAATTATAGCGGGGGACTCCCCGGGAGCACAGATACGCAGTATTTT	CASSPNYSGGLPGSTDTQYF
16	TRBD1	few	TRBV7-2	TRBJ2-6	TGTGCCAGCAGCTTAGGGGGGACAGGGAGGGCCAACGTCCTGACTTTC	CASSLGGTGRANVLTF
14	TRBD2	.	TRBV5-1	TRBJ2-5	TGCGCCAGCAGCTGGAATAGCGGGAAAGAGACCCAGTACTTC	CASSWNSGKETQYF
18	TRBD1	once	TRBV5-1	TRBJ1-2	TGCGCCAGCAGCGTTCGGGGACAGGGAATGATCAGAAGTTTTGGCTACACCTTC	CASSVRGQGMIRSFGYTF
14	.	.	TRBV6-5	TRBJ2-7	TGTGCCAGCGCGGCGGGACCAAGATCCTACGAGCAGTACTTC	CASAAGPRSYEQYF
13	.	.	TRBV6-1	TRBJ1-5	TGTGCCAGCAGTGAAATGCGAGTAGGTCCCCAGCATTTT	CASSEMRVGPQHF
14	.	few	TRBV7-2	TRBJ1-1	TGTGCCAGCAGCTTAAAGGAGACAGACACTGAAGCTTTCTTT	CASSLKETDTEAFF
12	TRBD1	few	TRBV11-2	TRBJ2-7	TGTGCCAGCAGGGAGACAGGGAACGAGCAGTACTTC	CASRETGNEQYF
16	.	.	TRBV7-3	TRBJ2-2	TGTGCCAGCAGCTTATTTCAGGGGTCGAACACCGGGGAGCTGTTTTTT	CASSLFQGSNTGELFF
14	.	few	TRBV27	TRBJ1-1	TGTGCCAGCAGACCCCTGGGGTCCCACACTGAAGCTTTCTTT	CASRPLGSHTEAFF
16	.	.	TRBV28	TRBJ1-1	TGTGCCAGCACCCTAGCGGTGGGAAGGGTGAACACTGAAGCTTTCTTT	CASTLAVGRVNTEAFF
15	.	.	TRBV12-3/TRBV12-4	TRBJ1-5	TGTGCCAGCAGTCCACACTTAGGTGGCAATCAGCCCCAGCATTTT	CASSPHLGGNQPQHF
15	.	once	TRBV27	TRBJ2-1	TGTGCCAGCAGTTTATACACCGGGGGGCCCTACGAGCAGTTCTTC	CASSLYTGGPYEQFF
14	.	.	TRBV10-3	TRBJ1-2	TGTGCCATCAGTTGGGACCGAGCTAACTATGGCTACACCTTC	CAISWDRANYGYTF
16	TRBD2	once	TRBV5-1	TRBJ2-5	TGCGCCAGCAGGCAGGGACTAGCGGGGGGAGAAGAGACCCAGTACTTC	CASRQGLAGGEETQYF
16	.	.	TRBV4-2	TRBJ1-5	TGTGCCAGCAGCCTAGCGGGAGGGGGGGGAAGTCAGCCCCAGCATTTT	CASSLAGGGGSQPQHF
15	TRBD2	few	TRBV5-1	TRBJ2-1	TGCGCCAGCAGCTTAATAGCGGGGAACTACAATGAGCAGTTCTTC	CASSLIAGNYNEQFF
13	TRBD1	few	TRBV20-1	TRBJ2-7	TGCAGTGCTAGCGGGGTGCAGGGGGCTGTGCAGTACTTC	CSASGVQGAVQYF
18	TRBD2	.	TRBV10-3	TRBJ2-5	TGTGCCATCAGTAGTACTGGCGGGGGGGCCTCTGTTGAAAAGACCCAGTACTTC	CAISSTGGGASVEKTQYF
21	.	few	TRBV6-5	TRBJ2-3	TGTGCCAGCAGTTACCCGATTTCCTTCGGGGTTACATTTACTAGCACAGATACGCAGTATTTT	CASSYPISFGVTFTSTDTQYF
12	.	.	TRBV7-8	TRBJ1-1	TGTGCCAGCAGCTTAGCATTCACTGAAGCTTTCTTT	CASSLAFTEAFF
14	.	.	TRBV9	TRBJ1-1	TGTGCCAGCAGCGATACCCTAATGAACACTGAAGCTTTCTTT	CASSDTLMNTEAFF
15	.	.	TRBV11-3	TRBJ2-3	TGTGCCAGCAGCTTAGGCCACACGGGCGGAGATACGCAGTATTTT	CASSLGHTGGDTQYF
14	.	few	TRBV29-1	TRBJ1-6	TGCAGCGTTAAAATGGGGGATTTTAACTCACCCCTCCACTTT	CSVKMGDFNSPLHF
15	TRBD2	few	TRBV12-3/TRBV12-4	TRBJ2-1	TGTGCCAGCAGCCGGGGGGAGTTCTCCTACAATGAGCAGTTCTTC	CASSRGEFSYNEQFF
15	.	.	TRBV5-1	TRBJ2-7	TGCGCCAGCAGCTTGGATAACGGGCAGCCGTACGAGCAGTACTTC	CASSLDNGQPYEQYF
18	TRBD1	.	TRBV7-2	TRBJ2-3	TGTGCCAGCAGCTTGGACTTCCGGGACAGTTCTAGCACAGATACGCAGTATTTT	CASSLDFRDSSSTDTQYF
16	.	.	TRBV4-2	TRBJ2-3	TGTGCCAGCAGCCAAGATCTGGGACCGCTGACAGATACGCAGTATTTT	CASSQDLGPLTDTQYF
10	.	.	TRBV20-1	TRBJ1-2	TGCAGTGCTAGAGACGGCTTCGGCACCTTC	CSARDGFGTF
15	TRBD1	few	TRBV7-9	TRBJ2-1	TGTGCCAGCAGCCTAGGACAGGGCCAAAACAATGAGCAGTTCTTC	CASSLGQGQNNEQFF
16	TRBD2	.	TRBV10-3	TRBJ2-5	TGTGCCATCAGTGAGTCGGGTAGCGGGTTCCAAGAGACCCAGTACTTC	CAISESGSGFQETQYF
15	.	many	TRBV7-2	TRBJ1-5	TGTGCCAGCAGCTTAGGGTGGGGGGGCAATCAGCCCCAGCATTTT	CASSLGWGGNQPQHF
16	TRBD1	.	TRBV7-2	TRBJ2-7	TGTGCCAGCAGCTTAGTGGGAGCAGGGGGTTCTTACGAGCAGTACTTC	CASSLVGAGGSYEQYF
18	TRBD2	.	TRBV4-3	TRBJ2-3	TGCGCCAGCAGCCAAGATGGACTAGCGGGGGGCCGCACAGATACGCAGTATTTT	CASSQDGLAGGRTDTQYF
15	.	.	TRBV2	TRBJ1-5	TGTGCCAGCAGTGAAGTTAGGACGGACAATCAGCCCCAGCATTTT	CASSEVRTDNQPQHF
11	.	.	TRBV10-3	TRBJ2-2	TGTGCCGTTCTAGCGTCCGGGGAGCTGTTTTTT	CAVLASGELFF
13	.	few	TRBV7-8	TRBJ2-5	TGTGCCAGCAGCTTAGACATGATGAAGACCCAGTACTTC	CASSLDMMKTQYF
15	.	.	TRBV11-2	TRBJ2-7	TGTGCCTGCAGCTTTGGTCAGGGATCGCCTCGCGAGCAGTACTTC	CACSFGQGSPREQYF
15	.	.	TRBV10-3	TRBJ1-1	TGTGCCATCAGTGAGTCGACGGGACTGGGGACTGAAGCTTTCTTT	CAISESTGLGTEAFF
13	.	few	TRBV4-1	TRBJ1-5	TGCGCCAGCAGCCAAGCTGGGGACCAGCCCCAGCATTTT	CASSQAGDQPQHF
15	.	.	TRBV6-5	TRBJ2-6	TGTGCCAGCAGTTACTCGCAGGGGCGTGCCAACGTCCGGACTTTC	CASSYSQGRANVRTF
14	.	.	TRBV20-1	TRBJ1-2	TGCAGTGCTACGCAGATGGCAGGAGCCTATGGCTACACCTTC	CSATQMAGAYGYTF
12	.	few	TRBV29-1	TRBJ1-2	TGCAGCACCAGGAGGCAGCACTATGGCTACACCTTC	CSTRRQHYGYTF